This TCR beta chain was recovered during a study of post-analysis software for immune sequencing data. The study, taken as a whole, reports: TRBV5-6, TRBV5-1 and TRBV20-1 belonged to a set of about five TRBV segments that were more frequent in patients than controls. Strong co-clustering by F measure was seen for same-batch samples.

Unique molecular identifiers were built into the TCR beta cDNA libraries. TCRdb ran MiXCR on the PCR reads and lists one entry per CDR3 protein. This sample has under 650,000 distinct CDR3 sequences, with roughly 45% found just once. To note about this clonotype: Its cognate antigen is unknown.

Unmatched junction bases numbered 8, after V lost 0 bases and J lost 3 bases. The germline gives CDR1 SGHRS, CDR2 YFSETQ. The length of the CDR3 is 16 residues. The genes are TRBV5-1 and TRBJ1-1; TRBD1 matches at 7 bases. Sequenced input: blood. The receptor's source is a girl aged 10-17 years with multiple sclerosis. The CDR3, as DNA: TGCGCCAGCAGCTTGGCGCCCAACAGGGGTGACACTGAAGCTTTCTTT. This gives the protein CASSLAPNRGDTEAFF.